The entry below describes one T cell receptor (beta chain). This clone's antigen is unknown. Base qualities were left out, and no much larger clone turns up one base away. This specimen comes from a study of blood T cell repertoires in COVID-19 (dated by TCRdb to 2019 to 2021). About the full investigation: Collaborator samples came from the United States, Italy and Spain and covered acute and convalescent phases of COVID-19. HLA class I and class II types, where available, came from metadata supplied by the sample provider rather than from assay-based typing. The samples were drawn from two sources: the first 160 participants of the ongoing ImmuneRACE study, and 1,000 to 1,500 subjects contributed by 6 global collaborators. The repertoires were made available in a free public database intended to serve as a resource for research on the immune response to SARS-CoV-2. Deeply sampled blood TCRbeta repertoires from subjects exposed to, actively infected with, or recovered from COVID-19 were included in the dataset. Sample metadata almost always included a de-identified subject ID, COVID-19 status, age in years and sex. The material from the prospective study consisted of cDNA or gDNA derived from T cells, B-cell-depleted T cells, or PBMCs. Study-wide conclusions, independent of this receptor: Clinical and demographic metadata were provided uncurated, with the amount varying by source and participant.

The CDR3 goes from the cysteine to the phenylalanine over 16 residues. The DNA shown is the 48-base CDR3, in frame from base 1. V loses 0 bases, J loses 0 bases, and the germline ends lie 12 bases apart. The germline V gene sets CDR1 to SGHDN and CDR2 to FVKESK. Collaborating institutions collected whole blood in K2EDTA tubes following their own protocols. Collaborator samples were shipped for TCRbeta analysis as frozen whole blood, isolated PBMCs, or DNA extracted from either sample type. TCRbeta CDR3 regions were amplified from genomic DNA by means of the immunoSEQ Assay, a bias-controlled multiplex PCR. The original pipeline was this. The number of nucleated cells in each sample was estimated by amplification of reference gene primers within the assay. Sequence reads were collapsed and filtered to measure the absolute abundance of every unique TCRbeta CDR3 rearrangement. Productive Simpson clonality was computed per sample as the square root of Simpson's diversity index over productive rearrangements. TCRdb limited this immuneACCESS table to in-frame rearrangements with V and J called. A share of clones is missing; checked studies link under half to unresolved V genes, and the rest is unexplained. Clonal size and the V and J genes are those of that table, whereas D and trimming came from the DNA. A total of about 200,000 clones appear in this sample, roughly 86% of them only once. Roughly 3% of the sample is in the top ten clones.

The chain is encoded by TRBV14 joined to TRBJ2-7; TRBD1 is possibly the D segment (6 matching bases). The TCR comes from a man aged 55 to 70 with acute or convalescent COVID-19. Material for sequencing was peripheral blood. The DNA is TGTGCCAGCAGCCAAGATCTAGGGGGACCCTCCTACGAGCAGTACTTC. Its protein is CASSQDLGGPSYEQYF.